The present T cell receptor beta chain was sequenced within a study of cytomegalovirus exposure and HLA in healthy donors. About the research overall: Early release data held 85 million to 95 million unique TCRs from HLA-typed donors.

With 60 Vbeta and 13 Jbeta primers, the PCR was carried out. Sequencing used immunoSEQ multiplex PCR; TCRdb keeps in-frame clones, though not all of them. Listed are about 84,000 clones; about 0.61% falls within the top ten. The CDR3 is 12 residues long. Deletions cut 4 bases from V and 10 bases from J, with 14 bases between. The germline V gene encodes CDR1 SQVTM and CDR2 ANQGSEA. The study, taken as a whole, reports: When a later analysis compared HLA-associated TCR beta chains with equally common others, the HLA-associated chains turned out to be more clonally expanded and to have lower generation probabilities. 87-base-pair reads could not separate some V segments, including TRBV6-2 and TRBV6-3. Among CMV-associated TCR beta chains, most appeared HLA-restricted in a later analysis.

For this clone: The target antigen is unknown.

The TCR originated in a man over 45 in good health and CMV-seronegative. The chain recombines TRBV29-1 with TRBJ2-1, with TRBD1 as a possible D gene (6 bases). The source material was PBMCs. CDR3 residues: CSVASTGNEQFF. The CDR3 DNA follows: TGCAGCGTTGCAAGTACAGGGAACGAGCAGTTCTTC.